This T cell receptor (beta chain) stems from a study of read filtering for tumor transcriptome and immune sequencing. Turning to the study itself: Per sample, TCR-region reads ranged about 4.05 to 10.27 million by IR-seq, roughly 85 to 1,400 by RNA-seq.

Whole-study results and caveats: This fraction held mixed bone marrow immune cells after CD138-negative sorting. Even smaller IR-seq throughput identified most shared clonotypes.

Molecular barcoded adaptors covering alpha/delta and beta/gamma chains were used on roughly 400 ng RNA. One entry per CDR3 protein, called by TCRdb with MiXCR from the reads. The table lists some 41,000 distinct CDR3 sequences, roughly an eighth of them singletons. Points on this clonotype: Antigen specificity is unknown.

Germline V gene lookup returns CDR1 SGHAT and CDR2 FQNNGV. The trim removed 1 base at V and 3 bases at J, leaving 8 bases unmatched. The CDR3 runs 17 residues. The chain carries TRBV11-2 and TRBJ2-5; 10 positions agree with TRBD2. The receptor was derived from a donor at least 40 years old with multiple myeloma. The sample was a population of CD138-negative cells sorted from bone marrow. Here the CDR3 DNA reads TGTGCCAGCAGCTTAGCGTCCCGGACTAGCGGAAAAGAGACCCAGTACTTC. Translated: CASSLASRTSGKETQYF.